This T cell receptor beta chain was identified in a study of blood T cell repertoires in COVID-19 (dated by TCRdb to about 2020). Context from the whole study: Collaborator samples came from the United States, Italy and Spain and covered acute and convalescent phases of COVID-19. The material from the prospective study consisted of cDNA or gDNA derived from T cells, B-cell-depleted T cells, or PBMCs. Subjects who had been exposed to COVID-19, were actively infected with it, or had recovered from it provided the deeply sampled blood TCRbeta repertoires that made up the dataset. The repertoires were released in a freely available public database meant as a resource for research on the immune response to SARS-CoV-2. Samples came from the ongoing ImmuneRACE study (first 160 participants) plus 1,254 subjects from 6 global collaborators. Nearly every sample came with metadata listing a de-identified subject ID, COVID-19 status, age in years and sex. Where available, HLA class I and class II types were obtained from metadata supplied by the sample provider rather than from assay-based typing. What the authors observed across the whole study: The amount of clinical and demographic metadata varied by source and participant and was provided uncurated.

The collaborating institutions used their own protocols to collect whole blood in K2EDTA tubes. Collaborator samples were shipped for TCRbeta analysis as frozen whole blood, isolated PBMCs, or DNA extracted from either sample type. V sheds 1 base and J sheds 6 bases, leaving 16 bases between their ends. Inclusive of the bounding cysteine and phenylalanine, the CDR3 is 15 residues long. Only CDR3 DNA is held: 45 bases, read in frame from base 1. For CDR1 and CDR2, the germline V gene lists LGHNA and YSLEER. Comment on this clone: The antigen it recognizes is unknown. Per-base quality was not reported, and no clone a single base away is much larger than it.

TCRbeta CDR3 regions were amplified from genomic DNA by means of the immunoSEQ Assay, a bias-controlled multiplex PCR. The published analysis was carried out like this. The number of nucleated cells in each sample was estimated from the amplification of reference gene primers within the assay. Sequence reads were collapsed and filtered to measure the absolute abundance of every unique TCRbeta CDR3 rearrangement. For each sample, productive Simpson clonality was calculated as the square root of Simpson's diversity index across productive rearrangements. Held by TCRdb, this immuneACCESS table contains in-frame sequences only and omits some clones. Under half of the omission traces to an unresolved V gene where checked; the cause of the rest is unknown. V and J calls and clone size are given by that table; D and trimming were obtained from the DNA. The sample contains fewer than 180,000 clones, about nine tenths of them found a single time. 3.5% to 5% of the sample goes to the ten largest clones.

The TCR comes from a woman in her fifties or sixties with active or convalescent COVID-19. The rearranged chain carries TRBV4-3 and TRBJ2-7; tentative D gene TRBD1, with 6 bases matching. Sequenced: peripheral blood. The nucleotides are TGCGCCAGCAGCCAAGTGCCCAGGGGCAAGGGCGAGCAGTACTTC. The resulting protein is CASSQVPRGKGEQYF.